The text below deals with one T cell receptor beta chain. The antigen remains undetermined. Other DNA sequences in this sample translate to the same CDR3. Germline values: CDR1 SGDLS, CDR2 YYNGEE. The V segment lost 1 base and the J segment 9 bases; nucleotides outside the gene matches: 6. The CDR3 consists of 14 residues. Assay: immunoSEQ multiplex PCR; the TCRdb copy retains only in-frame clones and omits some. The sample has about 3,500 clones, less than 95% seen once. This sample was included in a study of graft-versus-host responses after intestinal transplantation. Study results and caveats: Those patients showing graft-donor T cell macrochimerism displayed high graft-versus-host to host-versus-graft clonal ratios in allografts.

The sample was PBMCs, taken 11 days after intestinal transplantation. This sequence joins TRBV9 and TRBJ1-5; 8 positions match TRBD1. This clonotype was obtained from a human patient who received an intestinal transplant, so some T cells may come from the graft donor. In nucleotides, the CDR3 is TGTGCCAGCAGCGTAACAGGGGGTGGGGGGCCCCAGCATTTT. Protein sequence: CASSVTGGGGPQHF.